The clone carrying this T cell receptor (beta chain) was seen repeatedly, ten times or more. This sample was taken from a study of response to subunit inactivated influenza vaccine. V lost 0 bases, J lost 3 bases, and 11 bases stayed unmatched. CDR1 and CDR2 (germline): SGDLS, YYNGEE. The CDR3 contains 17 residues. TCRdb used MiXCR to reprocess the RT-PCR reads, holding one entry per CDR3 protein. The sample has 500,000 to 600,000 distinct CDR3 sequences, 7.6% seen once. The chain uses TRBV9 and TRBJ2-5; 7 bases are shared with TRBD2. This TCR derives from a man aged 45 to 70 who received an inactivated influenza vaccine. Material: PBMCs from blood, obtained around 25 months after vaccination. As DNA, the CDR3 is TGTGCCAGCAGCGTAGGGGCTAGCGGAGGATTCGAAGAGACCCAGTACTTC. Residues: CASSVGASGGFEETQYF.